This T cell receptor (beta chain) originates from a study of Ad26.COV2.S vaccination and SARS-CoV-2 variants. Treatment: roughly 18 received Ad26.COV2.S at low or high dose, single or two shots; five or six received placebo; per-sample allocation not given. All samples were drawn on day 63, counting from the first vaccine or placebo injection. The method was immunoSEQ multiplex PCR; TCRdb's version includes in-frame clones alone and lacks a portion of them. The data show hundreds of thousands of clones, around 90% seen once. This CDR3 comprises 16 residues. The V gene's germline CDR1 is LNHDA and CDR2 SQIVND (reference sequence). Deletions cut 3 bases from V and 5 bases from J, with 17 bases between.

This sequence joins TRBV19 and TRBJ2-1, with D possibly being TRBD2 (6 bases). The specimen was peripheral blood, collected in a trial of Ad26.COV2.S vaccine versus placebo. The receptor's source is a person between 18 and 59 years old who received the Ad26.COV2.S COVID-19 vaccine or a placebo. The CDR3 sequence: CASSILMAGLDNEQFF. CDR3 sequence (DNA): TGTGCCAGTAGTATCCTTATGGCGGGACTCGACAATGAGCAGTTCTTC.